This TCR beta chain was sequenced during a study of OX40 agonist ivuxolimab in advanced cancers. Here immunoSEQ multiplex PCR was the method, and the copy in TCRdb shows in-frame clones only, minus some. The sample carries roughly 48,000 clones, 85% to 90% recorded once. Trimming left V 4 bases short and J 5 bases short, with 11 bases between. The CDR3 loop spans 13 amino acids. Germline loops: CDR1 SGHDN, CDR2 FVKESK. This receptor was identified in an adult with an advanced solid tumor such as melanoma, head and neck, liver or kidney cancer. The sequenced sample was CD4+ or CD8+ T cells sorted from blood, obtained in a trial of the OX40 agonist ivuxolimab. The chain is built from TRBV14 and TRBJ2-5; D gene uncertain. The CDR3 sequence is CASSPRFDETQYF. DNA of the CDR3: TGTGCCAGCAGCCCCCGGTTTGACGAGACCCAGTACTTC.